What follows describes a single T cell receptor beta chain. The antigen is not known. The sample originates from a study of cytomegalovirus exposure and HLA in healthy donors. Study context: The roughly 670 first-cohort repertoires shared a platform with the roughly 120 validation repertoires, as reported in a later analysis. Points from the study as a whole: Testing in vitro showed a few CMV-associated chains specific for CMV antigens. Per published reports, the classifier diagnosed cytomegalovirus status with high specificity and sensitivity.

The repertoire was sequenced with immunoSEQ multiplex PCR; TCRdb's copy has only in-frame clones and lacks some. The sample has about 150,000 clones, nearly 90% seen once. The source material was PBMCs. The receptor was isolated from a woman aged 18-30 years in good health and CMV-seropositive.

CDR3 in DNA: TGCGCCAGCAGCTTGGGACAGGGGGCCGCCTACGAGCAGTACTTC. Protein product: CASSLGQGAAYEQYF. This sequence joins TRBV5-1 and TRBJ2-7, with 10 bases identical to TRBD1. The CDR3 runs to 15 residues. CDR1 and CDR2 from the germline V gene are SGHRS and YFSETQ. With V trimmed by 0 bases and J by 2 bases, 2 bases remained unmatched. The full variable domain, with the rest looked up from reference TRBV5-1 and TRBJ2-7, is KAGVTQTPRYLIKTRGQQVTLSCSPISGHRSVSWYQQTPGQGLQFLFEYFSETQRNKGNFPGRFSGRQFSNSRSEMNVSTLELGDSALYLCASSLGQGAAYEQYFGPGTRLTVT.